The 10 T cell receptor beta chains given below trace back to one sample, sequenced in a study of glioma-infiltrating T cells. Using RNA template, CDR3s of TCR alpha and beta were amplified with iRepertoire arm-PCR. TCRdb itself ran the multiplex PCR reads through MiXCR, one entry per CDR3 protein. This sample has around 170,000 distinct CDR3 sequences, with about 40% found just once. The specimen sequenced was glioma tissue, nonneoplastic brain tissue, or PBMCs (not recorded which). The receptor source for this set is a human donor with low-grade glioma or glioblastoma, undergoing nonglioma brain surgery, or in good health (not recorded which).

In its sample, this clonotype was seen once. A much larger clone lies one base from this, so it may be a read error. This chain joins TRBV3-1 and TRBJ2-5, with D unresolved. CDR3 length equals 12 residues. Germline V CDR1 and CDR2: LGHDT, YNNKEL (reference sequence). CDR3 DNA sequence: TGTGCCAGCAGCCCAACGCTCGAGACCCAGAACTTC. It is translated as CASSPTLETQNF.

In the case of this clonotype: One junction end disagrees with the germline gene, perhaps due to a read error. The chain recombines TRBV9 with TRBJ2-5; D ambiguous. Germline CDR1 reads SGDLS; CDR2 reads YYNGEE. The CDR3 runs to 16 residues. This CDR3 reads CASNVEPSSGRETQYF. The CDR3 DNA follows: TGTGCCAGCAACGTAGAGCCCAGTTCTGGAAGAGAGACCCAGTACTTC.

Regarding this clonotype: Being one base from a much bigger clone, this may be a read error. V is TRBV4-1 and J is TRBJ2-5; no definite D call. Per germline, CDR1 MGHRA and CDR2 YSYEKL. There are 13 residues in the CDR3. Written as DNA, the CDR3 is TGCGCCAGCAACCAAACACTCCAAGAGACCCAGTACTTC. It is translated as CASNQTLQETQYF.

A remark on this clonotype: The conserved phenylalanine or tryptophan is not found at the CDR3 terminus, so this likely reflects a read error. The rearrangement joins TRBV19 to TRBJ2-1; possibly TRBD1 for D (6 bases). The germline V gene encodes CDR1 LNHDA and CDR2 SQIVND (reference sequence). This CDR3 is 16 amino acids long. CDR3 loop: CASSSRTVSSNNEQFL. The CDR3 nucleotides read TGTGCCAGTAGTTCTAGGACAGTTTCCTCCAACAATGAGCAGTTCCTC.

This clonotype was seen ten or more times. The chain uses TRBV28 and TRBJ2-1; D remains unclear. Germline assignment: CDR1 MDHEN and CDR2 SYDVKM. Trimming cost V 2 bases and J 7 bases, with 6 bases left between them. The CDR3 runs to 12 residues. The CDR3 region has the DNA TGTGCCAGCAGTTTACAAATAAATGAGCAGTTCTTC. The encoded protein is CASSLQINEQFF.

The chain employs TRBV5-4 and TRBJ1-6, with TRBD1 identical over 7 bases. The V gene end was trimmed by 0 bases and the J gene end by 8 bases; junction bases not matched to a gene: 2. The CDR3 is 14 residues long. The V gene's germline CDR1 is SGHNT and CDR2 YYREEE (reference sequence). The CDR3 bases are TGTGCCAGCAGCTTGGCAGGGGGGGATTCACCCCTCCACTTT. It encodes CASSLAGGDSPLHF.

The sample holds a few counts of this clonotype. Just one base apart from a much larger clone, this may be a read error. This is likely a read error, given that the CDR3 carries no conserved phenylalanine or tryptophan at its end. The CDR3, as DNA: TGTGCCAGCAGCGGACGGGGACTTAGCAATCAGCCCCAGCATCTT. Protein: CASSGRGLSNQPQHL. This rearrangement joins TRBV27 to TRBJ1-5; D might be TRBD1 (5 bases). V lost 6 bases and J 0 bases, leaving 12 bases between the germline ends. The CDR3 has 15 residues. In germline, CDR1 is MNHEY, CDR2 SMNVEV (reference sequence).

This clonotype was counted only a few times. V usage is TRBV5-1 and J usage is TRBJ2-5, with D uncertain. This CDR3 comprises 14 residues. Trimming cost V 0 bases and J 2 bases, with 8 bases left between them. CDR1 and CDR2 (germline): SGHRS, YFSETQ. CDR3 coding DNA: TGCGCCAGCAGCTTGGAACAGATTCAAGAGACCCAGTACTTC. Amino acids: CASSLEQIQETQYF.

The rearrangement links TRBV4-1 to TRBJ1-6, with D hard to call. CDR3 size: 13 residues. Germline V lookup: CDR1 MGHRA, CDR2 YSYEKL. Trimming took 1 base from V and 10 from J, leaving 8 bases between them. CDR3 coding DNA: TGCGCCAGCAGCCAAGTACCGGGCTCACCCCTCCACTTT. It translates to CASSQVPGSPLHF.

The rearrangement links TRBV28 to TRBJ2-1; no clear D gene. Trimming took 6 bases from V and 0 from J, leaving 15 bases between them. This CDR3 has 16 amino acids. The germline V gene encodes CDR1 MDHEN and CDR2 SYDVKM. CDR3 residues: CASSRPTESSYNEQFF. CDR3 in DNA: TGTGCCAGCAGCCGACCAACGGAGAGCTCCTACAATGAGCAGTTCTTC.